This is a list of T cell receptor beta chains from one sample in a study of blood T cells in healthy people across ages. TCRdb re-derived calls from the 5' RACE reads in MiXCR, one entry per CDR3 protein. The sample has 780,000 or so distinct CDR3 sequences, approximately 60% seen once; the top ten hold around 25%. The sample consisted of blood. The receptors stem from a man aged 35 to 55 in good health. CDR3s include the opening cysteine and the closing phenylalanine or tryptophan. D genes are given only for firm matches. Clone size is not always given. Where it is, it says once, few, many or a class for expanded clones.

V gene	J gene	clone size	D gene	CDR3 DNA	CDR3 protein
TRBV20-1	TRBJ2-7	-	-	TGCAGTGCTAGAGGTGCGGAGGCGAGGACCTACGAGCAGTACTTC	CSARGAEARTYEQYF
TRBV20-1	TRBJ2-1	once	-	TGCAGTGCTCCCCCCGGGATGAGTGGCTACAATGAGCAGTTCTTC	CSAPPGMSGYNEQFF
TRBV25-1	TRBJ2-3	few	TRBD1	TGTGCCAGCAATCTTCAGGGGGCAGATACGCAGTATTTT	CASNLQGADTQYF
TRBV5-1	TRBJ1-1	-	-	TGCGCCAGCACAGGTCGGGAGACAGATCGTGAAGCTTTCTTT	CASTGRETDREAFF
TRBV7-9	TRBJ2-5	-	-	TGTGCCAGCAGCTTTCCCCAGGGGTACCAAGAGACCCAGTACTTC	CASSFPQGYQETQYF
TRBV5-8	TRBJ2-5	-	TRBD1	TGTGCCAGCAGCCCGCTCGAGACAGGGCATGAGGCCCAGTACTTC	CASSPLETGHEAQYF
TRBV7-9	TRBJ2-3	many	-	TGTGCCAGCAGCTCCACAGATACGCAGTATTTT	CASSSTDTQYF
TRBV5-1	TRBJ1-1	-	-	TGCGCCAGCGCCGGGACATCGAACACTGAAGCTTTCTTT	CASAGTSNTEAFF
TRBV9	TRBJ1-2	-	TRBD1	TGTGCCAGCAGCGTAGATACAGGGGGCGCGTTTGGCTACACCTTC	CASSVDTGGAFGYTF
TRBV27	TRBJ2-2	-	-	TGTGCCAGCAGTTCCCACAGCACCGGGGAGCTGTTTTTT	CASSSHSTGELFF
TRBV6-6	TRBJ1-4	-	-	TGTGCCAGCAGAGACCGGGCCGGACATGAAAAACTGTTTTTT	CASRDRAGHEKLFF
TRBV28	TRBJ1-5	-	TRBD1	TGTGCCAGCATTTTATGGGGGGGACAGGGCAATCAGCCCCAGCATTTT	CASILWGGQGNQPQHF
TRBV20-1	TRBJ1-4	-	-	TGCAGTGCCAAATACAGCACAACTAATGAAAAACTGTTTTTT	CSAKYSTTNEKLFF
TRBV11-2	TRBJ2-1	-	-	TGTGCCAGCACCCGAGATGTCAGGGGCCCCCCGGAGCAGTTCTTC	CASTRDVRGPPEQFF
TRBV3-1	TRBJ2-5	few	TRBD2	TGTGCCAGCAGCCAAGTTGGGCTAGCGGGAAATGGGGGAGAGACCCAGTACTTC	CASSQVGLAGNGGETQYF
TRBV7-2	TRBJ2-5	-	-	TGTGCCAGCAGCCCGTTGGATGAGCAGTACTTC	CASSPLDEQYF
TRBV14	TRBJ2-7	-	-	TGTGCCAGCAGCCAAGAAAGGAGCGGAGGCCGGATCTACGAGCAGTACTTC	CASSQERSGGRIYEQYF
TRBV12-3/TRBV12-4	TRBJ2-2	-	TRBD2	TGTGCCAGCAGACTCACTAGCGGGAGTTGGACCGGGGAGCTGTTTTTT	CASRLTSGSWTGELFF
TRBV2	TRBJ2-4	-	-	TGTGCCAGCAGTGAGTGGGGATACGAAAACATTCAGTACTTC	CASSEWGYENIQYF
TRBV10-3	TRBJ2-7	many	-	TGTGCCATCAGTGGGGATAATTCTTACTACGAGCAGTACTTC	CAISGDNSYYEQYF